The 24 T cell receptor beta chains reported below all come from one sample, sequenced in a study of immune characterization of retroperitoneal liposarcoma (dated by TCRdb to the late 2010s). The library was prepared using PCR. Data came from a NextSeq 500. The public sequencing data were trimmed at Q25 with fastp and processed into clonotypes with MiXCR by TCRdb, which kept only in-frame beta chains. Here each entry gathers all rows of one CDR3 protein and keeps the most common genes and DNA. In this sample the table shows about 18,000 distinct CDR3 sequences, around 40% of which occur a single time. The ten largest clones represent around 7.4% of the sample. The sequenced sample was blood. These receptors all stem from a male donor with retroperitoneal liposarcoma.

In this sample, this clonotype is medium-sized. The chain couples TRBV6-1 to TRBJ2-1, with 8 bases matching TRBD1. CDR3 length equals 14 residues. Trimming at V came to 6 bases and at J to 13 bases, leaving 14 bases not matched to a gene. Germline V gives CDR1 MNHNS, CDR2 SASEGT. CDR3 sequence: CASRRTGIVETQFF. CDR3 DNA: TGTGCCAGCAGAAGGACAGGGATTGTGGAGACCCAGTTCTTC.

This clonotype was counted a single time. The chain couples TRBV27 to TRBJ1-5; a weak D match, TRBD1 (5 bases). This CDR3 is 14 amino acids long. The V gene lost 0 bases and the J gene lost 8 bases, with 11 bases spanning the gap. Germline CDR1 is MNHEY and CDR2 is SMNVEV (reference sequence). The CDR3 coding sequence is TGTGCCAGCAGTTTATCGGCAGGGATGAAGCCCCAGCATTTT. It translates to CASSLSAGMKPQHF.

Regarding this clonotype: A read error may explain this, as a much larger clone is one base away. The V gene is TRBV7-9, the J gene TRBJ2-7; D may match TRBD1 or TRBD2 (6 bases each). Trimming left V 5 bases short and J 4 bases short, with 21 bases between. CDR1 and CDR2 (germline): SEHNR, FQNEAQ (reference sequence). CDR3 length equals 16 residues. The CDR3 protein is CASSISLTRGSYEQYF. Written as DNA, the CDR3 is TGTGCCAGCAGCATTTCGCTGACTAGGGGGAGTTACGAGCAGTACTTC.

In its sample, this clonotype was seen a few times. The rearrangement uses TRBV11-3 and TRBJ2-1; 11 bases match TRBD2. Germline loops: CDR1 SGHNT, CDR2 YENEEA. The CDR3 has 17 residues. V dropped 5 bases and J dropped 7; count of bases not matched to a gene: 13. The CDR3 DNA reads TGTGCCAGCAGCCCCCCCGTAGCGGGAGGGCCGGGGAATGAGCAGTTCTTC. Translating gives CASSPPVAGGPGNEQFF.

This chain joins TRBV6-1 and TRBJ1-6, with D hard to call. The CDR3 is 13 amino acids. V was trimmed by 3 bases and J by 13 bases, leaving 13 bases between them. The germline V gene has CDR1 MNHNS and CDR2 SASEGT. CDR3 bases: TGTGCCAGCAGTGACAGTTATAATCCCCCCCTCCACTTT. Translating gives CASSDSYNPPLHF.

This chain connects TRBV7-8 to TRBJ2-3, with D perhaps matching TRBD2 (6 bases). CDR3 length equals 16 residues. Per the germline V gene, CDR1 is SGHVS and CDR2 is FQNEAQ. Trimming removed 0 bases from V and 3 bases from J, with 13 bases in between. CDR3 coding DNA: TGTGCCAGCAGCTTAGCGCGCCTAGCGATTACAGATACGCAGTATTTT. This encodes CASSLARLAITDTQYF. The whole variable domain, remainder taken from reference TRBV7-8 and TRBJ2-3, is GAGVSQSPRYKVAKRGQDVALRCDPISGHVSLFWYQQALGQGPEFLTYFQNEAQLDKSGLPSDRFFAERPEGSVSTLKIQRTQQEDSAVYLCASSLARLAITDTQYFGPGTRLTVL.

Judged by abundance, this clonotype is medium-sized. V usage is TRBV6-1 and J usage is TRBJ2-1; D might be TRBD1 or TRBD2, each matching 5 bases. There are 14 residues in the CDR3. Trimming cost V 4 bases and J 10 bases, with 17 bases left between them. The germline V gene encodes CDR1 MNHNS and CDR2 SASEGT. CDR3 protein: CASSVGEFSYEQFF. CDR3 nucleotide sequence: TGTGCCAGCAGTGTAGGGGAGTTCTCCTACGAGCAGTTCTTC.

About this clonotype: This could be a read error, since a much larger clone is one nucleotide away. The chain has TRBV28 and TRBJ2-1; tentatively, D is TRBD1 or TRBD2 (6 bases each). Matching the DNA end better, TRBJ2-7 makes the J call doubtful. The CDR3 spans 14 residues. Germline values: CDR1 MDHEN, CDR2 SYDVKM. The CDR3, as DNA: TGTGCCAGCCGCTACCGAATGGGGGGCCACGAGCAGTACTTC. Translating gives CASRYRMGGHEQYF.

Within the sample, this clonotype is medium-sized. The V call is TRBV6-1, the J call TRBJ2-1; 14 nucleotides line up with TRBD2. The closer fit of TRBJ2-7 to the DNA end suggests the J call may be wrong. The CDR3 length is 16 residues. Germline-derived CDR1 and CDR2 are MNHNS and SASEGT. The CDR3 DNA follows: TGTGCCAGCATAAAGACTAGCGGGGGGGACAATTACGAGCAGTACTTC. Residues: CASIKTSGGDNYEQYF.

This clonotype was seen a few times. This chain links TRBV7-6 with TRBJ2-1; no clear D. Germline V gene lookup returns CDR1 SGHVS and CDR2 FNYEAQ. Trimming shortened V by 5 bases and J by 10 bases, and 15 bases separated the two germline ends. This CDR3 contains 13 residues. CDR3 protein: CASSTPARLEQFF. CDR3 bases: TGTGCCAGCAGCACCCCGGCCCGCCTCGAGCAGTTCTTC. Using reference TRBV7-6 and TRBJ2-1 for the parts outside the CDR3, the full variable domain is GAGVSQSPRYKVTKRGQDVALRCDPISGHVSLYWYRQALGQGPEFLTYFNYEAQQDKSGLPNDRFSAERPEGSISTLTIQRTEQRDSAMYRCASSTPARLEQFFGPGTRLTVL.

This clonotype was detected many times. The V gene is TRBV6-1, the J gene TRBJ2-1, with 13 bases that match TRBD2. Germline V CDR1 and CDR2: MNHNS, SASEGT. The CDR3 is 15 residues long. V lost 6 bases, J lost 7 bases, and 6 bases stayed unmatched. The CDR3 protein is CASRPGTSGNNEQFF. In DNA form, the CDR3 reads TGTGCCAGCAGGCCCGGGACTAGCGGGAATAATGAGCAGTTCTTC.

The gene calls are TRBV12-3 or TRBV12-4 and TRBJ1-1; D not certain. The CDR3 consists of 14 residues. Between the trimmed V and J ends, which lost 5 bases and 4 bases, there was a span of 14 bases. The CDR3 reads CASSGSGLGTEAFF. The CDR3 DNA is TGTGCCAGCAGTGGGTCCGGGTTGGGCACTGAAGCTTTCTTT.

This clonotype was counted a few times. The rearrangement joins TRBV7-8 to TRBJ2-1, with 7 bases fitting TRBD2. The V segment lost 0 bases and the J segment 13 bases; nucleotides outside the gene matches: 12. CDR3 length: 15 residues. Germline-derived CDR1 and CDR2 are SGHVS and FQNEAQ. CDR3 in amino acids: CASSLATGRGETQFF. The CDR3 DNA reads TGTGCCAGCAGCTTAGCGACGGGGAGGGGAGAGACCCAGTTCTTC.

This clonotype was seen more than once but under ten times. The chain joins TRBV6-1 to TRBJ2-1, with 9 bases that match TRBD2. The CDR3 runs 13 residues. Germline CDR1 and CDR2: MNHNS and SASEGT. After removal of 2 bases from V and 15 bases from J, the junction contained 8 bases not matched to a gene. CDR3 sequence (DNA): TGTGCCAGCAGTGAACGCCTAGCGGGATTTCTGTTCTTC. Translating it yields CASSERLAGFLFF.

With regard to this clonotype: A read error may account for a junction end that differs from germline. The chain carries TRBV6-2 or TRBV6-3 and TRBJ2-4, with 14 nucleotides matching TRBD2. The length of the CDR3 is 20 residues. Germline CDR1 MNHEY, CDR2 SVGEGT. The CDR3 is CASSLDLRLAGGPSQETQDF. The DNA for the CDR3 is TGTGCCAGCAGCCTGGACCTCAGACTAGCGGGAGGGCCGTCCCAAGAGACCCAGGACTTC.

Concerning this clonotype itself: Just one base apart from a much larger clone, this may be a read error. This chain links TRBV12-3 or TRBV12-4 with TRBJ2-7; tentatively, D is TRBD1 (9 bases). The J call could be wrong; TRBJ2-1 is a better fit for the DNA end. CDR3 length: 14 residues. CDR3 sequence: CSGHRGRGAYEQFF. The CDR3 DNA reads TGTTCCGGACACAGGGGGCGGGGGGCGTACGAGCAGTTCTTC.

This clonotype ranks as medium-sized (0.01 to 0.1%). The rearrangement uses TRBV7-3 and TRBJ2-1; 8 positions match TRBD1. After removal of 5 bases from V and 10 bases from J, the junction contained 16 bases not matched to a gene. CDR1 is SGHTA and CDR2 is FQGTGA in the germline V gene. The CDR3 consists of 16 residues. CDR3 nucleotides: TGTGCCAGCAGCCCTAACCGGCATGGACAGGGTCGCGAGCAGTTCTTC. Protein product: CASSPNRHGQGREQFF.

This clonotype was counted a few times. This likely comes from a read error, as the CDR3 has no conserved phenylalanine or tryptophan at its end. It is unclear where the CDR3 begins or ends on the DNA, so no DNA is shown, and the CDR3 is as TCRdb lists it. V and J are TRBV6-6 and TRBJ2-1. From germline, CDR1 is MNHNY and CDR2 SVGAGI (reference sequence). The CDR3 adds up to 8 amino acids, both ends counted. CDR3: CASSYRRT.

The gene calls are TRBV6-1 and TRBJ2-3; D not resolved. The CDR3 is 17 amino acids. Germline assignment: CDR1 MNHNS and CDR2 SASEGT. V was cut by 3 bases and J by 2 bases, with 18 bases left in between. The CDR3 sequence is CASSDPFGGGYTDTQYF. The CDR3 DNA reads as TGTGCCAGCAGTGATCCCTTCGGTGGCGGATACACAGATACGCAGTATTTT.

Of note for this clonotype: Relative to the germline gene, one junction end is altered; a read error may explain this. The CDR3 DNA follows: TGTGCCAGCAGAGAAGGCGGGAGTTCCTACGAGCAGTACTTC. Translating gives CASREGGSSYEQYF. The V gene is TRBV2, the J gene TRBJ2-7, with TRBD2 matching over 7 bases. This CDR3 is 14 amino acids long. CDR1 SNHLY and CDR2 FYNNEI come from the germline V gene.

This clonotype was seen only a few times. The chain combines TRBV4-1 with TRBJ2-1; the match to TRBD1 covers 12 bases. The end of the DNA fits TRBJ2-7 better, so the J call may be wrong. CDR3 size: 16 residues. CDR1 is MGHRA and CDR2 is YSYEKL in the germline V gene. The CDR3 is CASSFGGQGAFYEQYF. The CDR3 DNA is TGCGCCAGCAGCTTTGGGGGACAGGGGGCGTTTTACGAGCAGTACTTC.

The rearrangement links TRBV6-1 to TRBJ2-3; TRBD2 matches at 12 bases. CDR1 and CDR2 (germline): MNHNS, SASEGT. The length of the CDR3 is 17 residues. With V trimmed by 0 bases and J by 1 base, 2 bases remained unmatched. CDR3 region: CASSEALAGGGTDTQYF. CDR3 nucleotides: TGTGCCAGCAGTGAAGCGCTAGCGGGAGGGGGCACAGATACGCAGTATTTT.

The chain couples TRBV7-6 to TRBJ2-1; 12 bases match TRBD2. The CDR3 sequence is 17 residues long. Trimming removed 4 bases from V and 6 bases from J; junction bases left unmatched: 10. The V gene's germline CDR1 is SGHVS and CDR2 FNYEAQ. The CDR3 DNA reads as TGTGCCAGCAGCTCCGGGACTAGCGGGTGGGGGTTCAATGAGCAGTTCTTC. Translation: CASSSGTSGWGFNEQFF.

This chain joins TRBV24-1 and TRBJ2-1; D gene uncertain. The J call may be wrong; the DNA end is better matched by TRBJ2-7. In germline, CDR1 is KGHDR, CDR2 SFDVKD. The CDR3 extends over 16 amino acids. CDR3 sequence reads: CATSEPQRRVTYEQYF. CDR3 bases: TGTGCCACCAGTGAGCCCCAGCGTAGAGTAACCTACGAGCAGTACTTC.